These T cell receptor beta chains were read from a single sample in a study of CD8+ T cells in alopecia areata. The data were produced by immunoSEQ multiplex PCR, yet TCRdb's version contains in-frame clones alone and is incomplete. The repertoire holds 55,000 to 75,000 clones, 45% to 55% seen once, with about a sixth in the top ten. The specimen was CD8+ T cells sorted from blood, collected at week 0. These TCRs come from a human donor with alopecia areata. The CDR3 runs from the conserved cysteine through the conserved F or W. Fields, in order: clone size, D gene, V gene, J gene, CDR3 DNA, CDR3 protein. A D gene is named only where the DNA matches it firmly. Rows give clone size only sometimes, using once, few, many, or a class for an expanded clone.

>-|-|TRBV30|TRBJ1-1
TGTGCCTGGAGTTTTGGGGCTGGGAACACTGAAGCTTTCTTT
CAWSFGAGNTEAFF
>many|TRBD2|TRBV6-5|TRBJ2-7
TGTGCCAGCAGAGCGGGAGCAGTATACGAGCAGTACTTC
CASRAGAVYEQYF
>-|TRBD1|TRBV4-1|TRBJ2-3
TGCGCCAGCAGCCAACCAGTCCAGGGGGCTCCAGATACGCAGTATTTT
CASSQPVQGAPDTQYF
>many|-|TRBV5-1|TRBJ1-4
TGCGCCAGCAGCCCGTTTGGTTCGGCGGAACGGGCTAATGAAAAACTGTTTTTT
CASSPFGSAERANEKLFF
>-|-|TRBV19|TRBJ2-7
TGTGCCAGTAGTACCCCGGACTTCTACGAGCAGTACTTC
CASSTPDFYEQYF
>-|-|TRBV6-6|TRBJ2-5
TGTGCCAGCAGTGGGAATATTCAAGAGACCCAGTACTTC
CASSGNIQETQYF
>-|-|TRBV29-1|TRBJ1-1
TGCAGCGTTCCGGTGAACACTGAAGCTTTCTTT
CSVPVNTEAFF
>-|TRBD2|TRBV7-8|TRBJ2-3
TGTGCCAGCAGCTCTTTAGCGGGAGTGGCAGATACGCAGTATTTT
CASSSLAGVADTQYF
>once|TRBD1|TRBV9|TRBJ2-7
TGTGCCAGCAGCTTCCGGGACAGGGACCACGAGCAGTACTTC
CASSFRDRDHEQYF
>-|TRBD1|TRBV9|TRBJ2-5
TGTGCCAGCAGCGTGTTGGGGGACAGCGAGACCCAGTACTTC
CASSVLGDSETQYF
>-|-|TRBV2|TRBJ1-2
TGTGCCAGCAGAGAGACCCTGGACAGCTACTATGGCTACACCTTC
CASRETLDSYYGYTF
>-|-|TRBV29-1|TRBJ2-1
TGCAGCGTTTCCGAAGGGGGCAATGAGCAGTTCTTC
CSVSEGGNEQFF
>few|TRBD2|TRBV29-1|TRBJ2-5
TGCAGCGTTGAAGTACCGAAGGGGCGGACTAGCGGGAGGGAGACCCAGTACTTC
CSVEVPKGRTSGRETQYF
>few|-|TRBV7-3|TRBJ2-3
TGTGCCAGCAGCCCGTCCGCGGGCCCCGGAGATACGCAGTATTTT
CASSPSAGPGDTQYF
>few|-|TRBV29-1|TRBJ1-4
TGCAGCGTAGCAACAGGCGCCTCTAATGAAAAACTGTTTTTT
CSVATGASNEKLFF
>-|-|TRBV7-9|TRBJ2-7
TGTGCCAGCAGCTCCCTAGCGCTAGGAGCTATCGACGAGCAGTACTTC
CASSSLALGAIDEQYF
>-|-|TRBV29-1|TRBJ2-7
TGCAGCGTTGAGGTGGGGGGAAGAGTTGACAGAACCTACGAGCAGTACTTC
CSVEVGGRVDRTYEQYF
>-|-|TRBV7-8|TRBJ1-1
TGTGCCAGCAGCTTATCAGGGGCGGGGACTGAAGCTTTCTTT
CASSLSGAGTEAFF
>-|-|TRBV27|TRBJ2-7
TGTGCCAGCAGTTTACGGGTGGGAGCCCACGAGCAGTACTTC
CASSLRVGAHEQYF
>-|TRBD2|TRBV13|TRBJ2-2
TGTGCCAGCCGAATAGCGGGACACACCGGGGAGCTGTTTTTT
CASRIAGHTGELFF
>few|-|TRBV29-1|TRBJ2-5
TGCAGCGTTCACTGGAGAGAGACCCAGTACTTC
CSVHWRETQYF
>few|-|TRBV9|TRBJ2-5
TGTGCCAGCAGCGGGCTGGAAGAGACCCAGTACTTC
CASSGLEETQYF
>-|TRBD1|TRBV7-8|TRBJ2-7
TGTGCCAGCAGCTTAACAGGGGGCATCGGCGAGCAGTACTTC
CASSLTGGIGEQYF
>-|TRBD2|TRBV28|TRBJ2-7
TGTGCCAGCAGTCCCGGGGGGAGCTCCTACGAGCAGTACTTC
CASSPGGSSYEQYF
>few|TRBD1|TRBV7-9|TRBJ2-5
TGTGCCAGCAGCCACCGGACAGGGGACGTAGAGACCCAGTACTTC
CASSHRTGDVETQYF
>-|-|TRBV15|TRBJ1-1
TGTGCCACCATCGGTACGGAGAACACTGAAGCTTTCTTT
CATIGTENTEAFF
>-|TRBD2|TRBV2|TRBJ2-3
TGTGCCAGCACAGAAGGGACTAGGGGCACAGATACGCAGTATTTT
CASTEGTRGTDTQYF
>-|TRBD2|TRBV6-5|TRBJ2-2
TGTGCCAGCAGAACCGGGGGGACCGGGGAGCTGTTTTTT
CASRTGGTGELFF
>few|TRBD1|TRBV5-1|TRBJ2-2
TGCGCCAGCAGCTGGGGACAGGGGAACACCGGGGAGCTGTTTTTT
CASSWGQGNTGELFF
>few|-|TRBV19|TRBJ2-2
TGTGCCAGTAGTATAGAAAGAGTCAGGGCCGGGGAGCTGTTTTTT
CASSIERVRAGELFF